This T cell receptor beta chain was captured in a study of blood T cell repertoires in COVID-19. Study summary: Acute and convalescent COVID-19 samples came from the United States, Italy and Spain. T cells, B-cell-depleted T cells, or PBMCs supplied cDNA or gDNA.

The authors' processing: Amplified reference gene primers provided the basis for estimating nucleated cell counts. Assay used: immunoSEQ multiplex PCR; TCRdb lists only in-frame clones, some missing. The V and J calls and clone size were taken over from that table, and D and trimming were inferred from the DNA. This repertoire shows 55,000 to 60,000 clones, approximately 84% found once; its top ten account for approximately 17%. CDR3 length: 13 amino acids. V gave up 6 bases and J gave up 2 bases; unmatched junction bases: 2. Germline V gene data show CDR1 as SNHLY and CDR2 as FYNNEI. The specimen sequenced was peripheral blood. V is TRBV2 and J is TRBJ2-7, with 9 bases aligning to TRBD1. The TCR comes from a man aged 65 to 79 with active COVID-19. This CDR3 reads CASRGQGPYEQYF. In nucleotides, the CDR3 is TGTGCCAGCAGGGGACAGGGTCCCTACGAGCAGTACTTC. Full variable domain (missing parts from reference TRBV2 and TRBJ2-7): EPEVTQTPSHQVTQMGQEVILRCVPISNHLYFYWYRQILGQKVEFLVSFYNNEISEKSEIFDDQFSVERPDGSNFTLKIRSTKLEDSAMYFCASRGQGPYEQYFGPGTRLTVT.